The present TCR beta chain was sequenced within a study of blood T cell repertoires in COVID-19. Profiling relied on immunoSEQ multiplex PCR, and the TCRdb table lists in-frame clones only, not all of them. This sample yields around 150,000 clones, of which around four fifths are seen a single time; roughly a fifth belongs to the top ten. The CDR3 spans 16 residues. Per germline, CDR1 SGHTA and CDR2 FQGNSA. J was trimmed by 5 bases and V by 1 base; bases with no gene match: 8. The sequence was collected from a woman aged 80 or over with acute or convalescent COVID-19. Sequencing was performed on peripheral blood. The genes are TRBV7-2 and TRBJ2-5, with 9 bases fitting TRBD1. Written as DNA, the CDR3 is TGTGCCAGCAGCTTAGTGGTAGGACAGGGGTTTGAGACCCAGTACTTC. Its translation is CASSLVVGQGFETQYF.